Sequencing of this T cell receptor (beta chain) was carried out in a study of a mutant IDH1 vaccine in newly diagnosed glioma. As regards this clone: Its antigen is not identified.

Only in-frame clones appear in the TCRdb table, and some are missing; sequencing was by immunoSEQ multiplex PCR. Found here are tens of thousands of clones, 75% to 95% of them singletons; the top ten hold under 0.6%. The sample's time point: week 5, during vaccination. What each vaccine dose contained was 300 ug of mutant IDH1 20-mer peptide, accompanied by topical imiquimod. Trimming pared 1 base from V and 0 bases from J, leaving 5 bases between. The CDR3 consists of 15 residues. Germline V gene data show CDR1 as SGHKS and CDR2 as YYEKEE (reference sequence). The TCR sequence derives from a woman between 45 and 65 years old with glioma. The material sequenced was PBMCs, taken from a glioma patient whose treatment included an IDH1 peptide vaccine. The chain employs TRBV5-5 and TRBJ2-6; D remains unclear. In nucleotides, the CDR3 is TGTGCCAGCAGCTTGATGGACTCTGGGGCCAACGTCCTGACTTTC. It is translated as CASSLMDSGANVLTF.